This T cell receptor (beta chain) was documented in a study of vaccination effects on CD4 cells after COVID-19. Study details: Samples collected post-vaccine were obtained a median of 72 days after the second dose.

As regards this clone: The target antigen is unknown.

The CDR3 is 14 residues long. Looked up from germline, CDR1 is MNHNY and CDR2 is SVGAGI (reference sequence). Trimming took off 5 bases at V and 0 bases at J, with 10 bases between the two ends. Using immunoSEQ multiplex PCR, the repertoire was profiled, and TCRdb retains in-frame clones only, with some absent. The sample lists 60,000 to 80,000 clones; about 67% were seen once. Culture lasted around eleven days before CD4+ T cell isolation. Vaccine administered to participants consisted of two doses of either BNT162b2 or mRNA-1273. On both days 3 and 7, half of the culture medium was replaced with IL-2 medium. The study's findings and limits: In the late period after vaccination, infection- and vaccine-induced clones contracted markedly.

This clonotype was sampled from a human donor who received a COVID-19 vaccine. The rearrangement links TRBV6-6 to TRBJ2-5, with D unclear. The source material was CD4+ T cells from PBMCs cultured without peptide, sampled after COVID-19 vaccination. The CDR3 bases are TGTGCCAGCAGTCCCCCAACACACCAAGAGACCCAGTACTTC. This translates into CASSPPTHQETQYF.